These 13 T cell receptor beta chains were sequenced from one sample in a study of shared clonotypes between healthy human individuals. Only in-frame clones appear in the TCRdb table, and some are missing; sequencing was by immunoSEQ multiplex PCR. The top ten clones hold 0.2% to 0.25% of a sample with roughly 770,000 clones, around 96% of them seen once. As defined, naive CD8 cells were CD45RO-negative and positively selected for CCR7, with terminally differentiated effector memory CD45RA+ cells excluded. Material for sequencing was naive CD8+ T cells sorted from blood. The receptors derive from a man aged 25-40 years in good health.

The V call is TRBV19, the J call TRBJ2-1, with 10 bases identical to TRBD2. J gave up 8 bases and V 9 bases, and 10 bases lay outside the gene matches. This CDR3 is 14 amino acids long. CDR1 and CDR2 from the germline V gene are LNHDA and SQIVND (reference sequence). The CDR3 protein is CASKREGLSDEQFF. The CDR3 DNA is TGTGCCAGCAAGCGGGAGGGCCTTAGCGATGAGCAGTTCTTC.

A single count supports this clone. The chain is built from TRBV2 and TRBJ1-1, with TRBD1 identical over 7 bases. V lost 0 bases and J lost 5; bases outside the gene matches: 6. Germline-derived CDR1 and CDR2 are SNHLY and FYNNEI. This CDR3 comprises 15 residues. The CDR3 is CASSEAVTGKTEAFF. CDR3 DNA sequence: TGTGCCAGCAGTGAAGCTGTGACAGGGAAAACTGAAGCTTTCTTT. The full variable domain, rest sourced from reference TRBV2 and TRBJ1-1, is EPEVTQTPSHQVTQMGQEVILRCVPISNHLYFYWYRQILGQKVEFLVSFYNNEISEKSEIFDDQFSVERPDGSNFTLKIRSTKLEDSAMYFCASSEAVTGKTEAFFGQGTRLTVV.

As regards this clone: The junction and the germline gene differ at one end; a read error may be behind it. The chain carries TRBV13 and TRBJ2-7; 8 bases map to TRBD2. CDR1 and CDR2 from the germline V gene are PRHDT and FYEKMQ (reference sequence). This CDR3 has 14 amino acids. CDR3 in amino acids: CASSVGTRGFEQYF. CDR3 bases: TGTGCCAGCAGCGTAGGGACTAGGGGGTTCGAGCAGTACTTC. Looking up the rest from reference TRBV13 and TRBJ2-7 gives the full variable domain: AAGVIQSPRHLIKEKRETATLKCYPIPRHDTVYWYQQGPGQDPQFLISFYEKMQSDKGSIPDRFSAQQFSDYHSELNMSSLELGDSALYFCASSVGTRGFEQYFGPGTRLTVT.

The chain is built from TRBV9 and TRBJ1-1; D uncertain. From germline, CDR1 is SGDLS and CDR2 YYNGEE. Trimming stripped 0 bases from V and 3 bases from J, with 9 bases between. This CDR3 contains 14 residues. CDR3 amino acids: CASSVGAPDTEAFF. The CDR3 bases are TGTGCCAGCAGCGTAGGGGCCCCGGACACTGAAGCTTTCTTT.

This sequence joins TRBV15 and TRBJ2-7; D call uncertain. The CDR3 extends over 10 amino acids. Trimming left V 6 bases short and J 5 bases short, with 5 bases between. In germline, CDR1 is LNHNV, CDR2 YYDKDF (reference sequence). CDR3 sequence (DNA): TGTGCCACCAGGTTGAACGAGCAGTACTTC. Protein sequence: CATRLNEQYF. Full variable domain (rest looked up from reference TRBV15 and TRBJ2-7): DAMVIQNPRYQVTQFGKPVTLSCSQTLNHNVMYWYQQKSSQAPKLLFHYYDKDFNNEADTPDNFQSRRPNTSFCFLDIRSPGLGDTAMYLCATRLNEQYFGPGTRLTVT.

The rearrangement joins TRBV19 to TRBJ2-7, with no clear D. Deletions cut 3 bases from V and 2 bases from J, with 11 bases between. From germline, CDR1 is LNHDA and CDR2 SQIVND (reference sequence). CDR3 length: 14 residues. Here the CDR3 DNA reads TGTGCCAGTAGTATCCTCGCCGGTCCCTACGAGCAGTACTTC. Amino acid sequence: CASSILAGPYEQYF.

This clone was recorded only once. V gene TRBV6-4 combines with J gene TRBJ2-1, with 9 bases lining up with TRBD2. Germline-derived CDR1 and CDR2 are MRHNA and SNTAGT. V lost 0 bases and J lost 8; bases outside the gene matches: 11. This CDR3 has 17 amino acids. DNA of the CDR3: TGTGCCAGCAGTGACTCCCCCACGAGCGGGAGGCAGGATGAGCAGTTCTTC. Residues: CASSDSPTSGRQDEQFF.

The gene calls are TRBV2 and TRBJ2-3; D is unresolved. The CDR3 covers 10 residues. V was pared by 7 bases and J by 4 bases, with 3 bases between. Germline CDR1 is SNHLY and CDR2 is FYNNEI. CDR3 loop: CASIADTQYF. The CDR3 DNA reads TGTGCCAGCATCGCAGATACGCAGTATTTT.

This chain links TRBV30 with TRBJ2-7; 8 bases are a match to TRBD2. V lost 2 bases and J lost 6; bases outside the gene matches: 9. The CDR3 covers 14 residues. Germline-derived CDR1 and CDR2 are GTSNPN and SVGIG (reference sequence). The CDR3 DNA sequence: TGTGCCTGGAGTTCACCGGGACTAGGTCGCGAGCAGTACTTC. This sequence encodes CAWSSPGLGREQYF.

This rearrangement joins TRBV5-5 to TRBJ2-2, with 8 positions matching TRBD1. V shed 6 bases, J shed 5 bases, and the junction held 24 bases outside the gene matches. The CDR3 spans 20 residues. Germline CDR1 SGHKS, CDR2 YYEKEE (reference sequence). The CDR3 DNA sequence: TGTGCCAGCACCAACTCGGACGGGCAGGGGCCGACAGGGGAAACCGGGGAGCTGTTTTTT. Translation: CASTNSDGQGPTGETGELFF.

The chain joins TRBV7-8 to TRBJ2-3, with 8 bases that match TRBD2. The CDR3 is made up of 17 amino acids. V lost 6 bases, J lost 0 bases, and 11 bases stayed unmatched. The germline CDR1 and CDR2 sequences are SGHVS and FQNEAQ. This chain's CDR3 is CASRGVAGTSSTDTQYF. The CDR3 DNA reads as TGTGCCAGCAGGGGGGTAGCGGGAACCTCAAGCACAGATACGCAGTATTTT. The full variable domain, completed using reference TRBV7-8 and TRBJ2-3, is GAGVSQSPRYKVAKRGQDVALRCDPISGHVSLFWYQQALGQGPEFLTYFQNEAQLDKSGLPSDRFFAERPEGSVSTLKIQRTQQEDSAVYLCASRGVAGTSSTDTQYFGPGTRLTVL.

The chain links TRBV27 to TRBJ2-1; D is unclear. The CDR3 sequence is 14 residues long. V was clipped by 0 bases and J by 6 bases, with 9 bases between them. The germline gives CDR1 MNHEY, CDR2 SMNVEV (reference sequence). CDR3 sequence reads: CASSLSGQLNEQFF. Written as DNA, the CDR3 is TGTGCCAGCAGTTTATCAGGCCAGCTCAATGAGCAGTTCTTC.

CDR3 nucleotide sequence: TGTGCCAGCAGGGAAGCGGGACTAGGGGACAATGAGCAGTTCTTC. This translates into CASREAGLGDNEQFF. V usage is TRBV28 and J usage is TRBJ2-1; 8 bases map to TRBD2. The CDR3 extends over 15 amino acids. V lost 6 bases to trimming and J lost 5 bases; unmatched junction nucleotides: 9. The germline V gene encodes CDR1 MDHEN and CDR2 SYDVKM.